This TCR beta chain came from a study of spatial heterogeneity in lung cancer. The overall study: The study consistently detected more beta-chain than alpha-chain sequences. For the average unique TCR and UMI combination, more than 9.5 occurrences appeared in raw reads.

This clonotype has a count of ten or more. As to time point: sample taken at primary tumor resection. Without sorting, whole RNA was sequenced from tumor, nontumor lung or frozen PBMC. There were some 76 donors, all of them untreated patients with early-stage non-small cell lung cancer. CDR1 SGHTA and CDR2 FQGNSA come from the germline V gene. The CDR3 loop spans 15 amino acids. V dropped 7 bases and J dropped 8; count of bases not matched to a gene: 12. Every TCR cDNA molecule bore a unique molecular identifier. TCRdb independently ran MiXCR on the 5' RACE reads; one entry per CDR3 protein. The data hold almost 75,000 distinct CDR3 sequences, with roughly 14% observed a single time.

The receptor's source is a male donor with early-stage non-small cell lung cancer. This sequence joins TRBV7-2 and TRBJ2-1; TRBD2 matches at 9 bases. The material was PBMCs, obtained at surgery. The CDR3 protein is CASTTGTSFADEQFF. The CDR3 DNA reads TGTGCCAGCACCACCGGGACTAGCTTCGCCGATGAGCAGTTCTTC. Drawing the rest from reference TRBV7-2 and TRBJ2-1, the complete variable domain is GAGVSQSPSNKVTEKGKDVELRCDPISGHTALYWYRQSLGQGLEFLIYFQGNSAPDKSGLPSDRFSAERTGGSVSTLTIQRTQQEDSAVYLCASTTGTSFADEQFFGPGTRLTVL.